A single T cell receptor beta chain is shown here with its context. Its antigen is not identified. The sample originates from a study of tumor and adjacent non-tumor tissue in lung cancer. Study observations and caveats: Tumor TCR diversity, when higher, was linked to shorter survival.

No cell sorting was done before RNA was extracted from the tissue. This non-tumor lung sample came from over 3 cm beyond the tumor edge. The library came from three nested PCR rounds adapted from ARM-PCR protocols. TCRdb re-analysed the multiplex PCR reads in MiXCR, keeping a single row per CDR3 protein. The profile shows 45,000 or so distinct CDR3 sequences, 60% to 70% of them singletons. The V gene's germline CDR1 is MGHRA and CDR2 YSYEKL. This CDR3 is 15 amino acids long. Trimming shortened V by 4 bases and J by 5 bases, and 15 bases separated the two germline ends. The TCR comes from a middle-aged woman with non-small cell lung cancer. The chain combines TRBV4-1 with TRBJ2-1; D may be TRBD1 (5 bases). The sample consisted of distant non-tumor lung tissue. The CDR3 region has the DNA TGCGCCAGCAGCCTAAGATCAGGGTCCCACAATGAGCAGTTCTTC. This translates into CASSLRSGSHNEQFF.